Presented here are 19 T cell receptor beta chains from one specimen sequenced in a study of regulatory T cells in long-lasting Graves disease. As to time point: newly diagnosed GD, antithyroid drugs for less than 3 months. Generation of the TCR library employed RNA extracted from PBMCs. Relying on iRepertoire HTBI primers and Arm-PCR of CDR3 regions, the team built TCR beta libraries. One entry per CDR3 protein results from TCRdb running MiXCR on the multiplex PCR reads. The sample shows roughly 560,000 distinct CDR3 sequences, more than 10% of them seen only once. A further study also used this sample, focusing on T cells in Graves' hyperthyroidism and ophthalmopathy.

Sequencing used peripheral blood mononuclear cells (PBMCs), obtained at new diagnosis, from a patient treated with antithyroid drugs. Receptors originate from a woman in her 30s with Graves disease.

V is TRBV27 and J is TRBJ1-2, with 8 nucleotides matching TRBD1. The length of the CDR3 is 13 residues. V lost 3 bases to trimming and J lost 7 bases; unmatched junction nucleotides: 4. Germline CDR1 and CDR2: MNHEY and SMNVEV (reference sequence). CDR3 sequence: CASSFQDRAGYTF. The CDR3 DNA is TGTGCCAGCAGTTTCCAGGACAGGGCTGGCTACACCTTC.

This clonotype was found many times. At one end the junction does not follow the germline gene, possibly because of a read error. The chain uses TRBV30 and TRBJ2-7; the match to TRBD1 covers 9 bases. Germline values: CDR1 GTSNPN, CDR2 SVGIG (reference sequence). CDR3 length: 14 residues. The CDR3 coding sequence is TGTACCTGGAGTGTAGGAGGACAGGGGAAGATTCAGTACTTC. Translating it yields CTWSVGGQGKIQYF.

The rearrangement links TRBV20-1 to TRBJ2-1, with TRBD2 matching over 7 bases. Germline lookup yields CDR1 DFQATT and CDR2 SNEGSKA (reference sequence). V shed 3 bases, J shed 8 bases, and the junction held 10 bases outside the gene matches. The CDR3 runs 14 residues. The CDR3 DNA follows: TGCAGTGCTAGGGCCCCGCGGAGCGGGGATGAGCAGTTCTTC. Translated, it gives CSARAPRSGDEQFF.

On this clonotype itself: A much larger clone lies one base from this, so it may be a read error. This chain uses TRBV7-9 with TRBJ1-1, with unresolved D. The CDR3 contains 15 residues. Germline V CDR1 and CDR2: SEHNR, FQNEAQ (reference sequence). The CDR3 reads CGSSLGPRIGTEAFF. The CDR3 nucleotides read TGTGGCAGCAGCTTAGGGCCCAGAATAGGCACTGAAGCTTTCTTT.

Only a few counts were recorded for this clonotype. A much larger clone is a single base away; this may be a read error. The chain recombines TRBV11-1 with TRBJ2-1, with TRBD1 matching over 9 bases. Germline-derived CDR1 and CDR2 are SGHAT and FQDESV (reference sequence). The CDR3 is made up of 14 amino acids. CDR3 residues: CASSSRTGDNERFF. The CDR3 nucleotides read TGTGCCAGCAGCTCCCGGACAGGGGACAATGAGCGGTTCTTC.

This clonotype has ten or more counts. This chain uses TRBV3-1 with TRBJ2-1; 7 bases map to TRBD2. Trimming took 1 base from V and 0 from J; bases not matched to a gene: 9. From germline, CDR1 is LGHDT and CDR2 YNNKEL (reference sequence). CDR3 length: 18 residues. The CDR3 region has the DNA TGTGCCAGCAGCCAAGTAGTAACGGGAGGCATCTCCTACAATGAGCAGTTCTTC. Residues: CASSQVVTGGISYNEQFF.

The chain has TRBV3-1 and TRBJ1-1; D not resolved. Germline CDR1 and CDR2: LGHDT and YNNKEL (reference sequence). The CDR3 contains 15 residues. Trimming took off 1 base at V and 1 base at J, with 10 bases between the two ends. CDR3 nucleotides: TGTGCCAGCAGCCAAGTAGGCAGACGGAACACTGAAGCTTTCTTT. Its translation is CASSQVGRRNTEAFF.

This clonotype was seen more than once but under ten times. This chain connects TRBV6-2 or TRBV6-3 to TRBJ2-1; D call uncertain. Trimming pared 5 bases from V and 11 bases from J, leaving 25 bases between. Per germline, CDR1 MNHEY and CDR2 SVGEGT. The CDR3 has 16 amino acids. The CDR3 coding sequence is TGTGCCAGCAGTACCCTCGACCCCACCCCCGTTAGTAAGCAGTTCTTC. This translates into CASSTLDPTPVSKQFF.

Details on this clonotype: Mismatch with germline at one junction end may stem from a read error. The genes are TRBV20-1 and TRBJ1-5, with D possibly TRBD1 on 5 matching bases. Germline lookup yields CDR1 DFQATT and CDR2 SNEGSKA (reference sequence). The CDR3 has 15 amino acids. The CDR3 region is CSARSDGHPNQPQRF. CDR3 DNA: TGCAGTGCTAGAAGCGACGGACACCCAAATCAGCCCCAGCGTTTT.

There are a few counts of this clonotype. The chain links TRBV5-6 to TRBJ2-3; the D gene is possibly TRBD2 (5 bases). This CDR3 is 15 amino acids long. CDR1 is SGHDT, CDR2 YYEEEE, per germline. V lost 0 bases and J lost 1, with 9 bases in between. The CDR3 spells CASSLDLGGTDTQYF. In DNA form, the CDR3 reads TGTGCCAGCAGCTTGGATCTCGGGGGCACAGATACGCAGTATTTT.

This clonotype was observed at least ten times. CDR3 sequence (DNA): TGTGCCAGCAGCTTAGAAAGCGGGGCCTACAGCATTTATCAGCCCCAGCATTTT. Translated: CASSLESGAYSIYQPQHF. The chain carries TRBV7-2 and TRBJ1-5, with D perhaps matching TRBD1 (5 bases). Trimming stripped 1 base from V and 5 bases from J, with 21 bases between. The V gene's germline CDR1 is SGHTA and CDR2 FQGNSA. The CDR3 sequence is 18 residues long.

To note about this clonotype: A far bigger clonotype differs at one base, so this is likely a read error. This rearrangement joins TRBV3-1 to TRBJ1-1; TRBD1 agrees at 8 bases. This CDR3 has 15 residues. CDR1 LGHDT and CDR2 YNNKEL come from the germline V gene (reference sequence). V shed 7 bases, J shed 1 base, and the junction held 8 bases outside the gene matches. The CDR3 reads CASNLTRGQNTEAFF. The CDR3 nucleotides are TGTGCCAGCAACTTGACCAGGGGGCAGAACACTGAAGCTTTCTTT.

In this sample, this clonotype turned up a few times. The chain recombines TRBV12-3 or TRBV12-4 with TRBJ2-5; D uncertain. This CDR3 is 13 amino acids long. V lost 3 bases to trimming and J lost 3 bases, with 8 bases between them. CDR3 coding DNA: TGTGCCAGCAGTTTTGGGCAGGAAGAGACCCAGTACTTC. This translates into CASSFGQEETQYF.

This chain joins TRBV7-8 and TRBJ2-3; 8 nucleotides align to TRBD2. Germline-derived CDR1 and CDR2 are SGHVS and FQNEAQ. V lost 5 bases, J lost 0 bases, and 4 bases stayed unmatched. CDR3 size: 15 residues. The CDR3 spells CASSISGASTDTQYF. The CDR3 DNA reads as TGTGCCAGCAGCATTAGCGGGGCTAGCACAGATACGCAGTATTTT.

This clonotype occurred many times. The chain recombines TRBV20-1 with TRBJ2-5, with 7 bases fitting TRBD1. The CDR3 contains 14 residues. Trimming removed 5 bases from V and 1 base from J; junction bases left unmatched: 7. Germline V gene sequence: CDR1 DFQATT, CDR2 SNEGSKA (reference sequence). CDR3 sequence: CSAPPTGPQETQYF. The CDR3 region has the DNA TGCAGTGCTCCGCCGACAGGGCCCCAAGAGACCCAGTACTTC.

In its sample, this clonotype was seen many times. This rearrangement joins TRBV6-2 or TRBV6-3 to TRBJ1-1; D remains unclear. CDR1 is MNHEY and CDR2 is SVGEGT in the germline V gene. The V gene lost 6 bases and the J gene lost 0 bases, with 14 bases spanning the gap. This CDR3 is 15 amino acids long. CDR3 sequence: CASRQIQRLNTEAFF. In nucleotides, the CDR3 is TGTGCCAGCAGACAGATACAGCGTTTGAACACTGAAGCTTTCTTT.

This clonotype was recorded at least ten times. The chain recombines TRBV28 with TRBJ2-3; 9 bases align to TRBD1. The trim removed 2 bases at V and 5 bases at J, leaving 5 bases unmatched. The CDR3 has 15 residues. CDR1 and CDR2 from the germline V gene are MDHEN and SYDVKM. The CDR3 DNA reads TGTGCCAGCAGTTTAGCCTTGACAGGGGGAGATACGCAGTATTTT. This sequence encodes CASSLALTGGDTQYF.

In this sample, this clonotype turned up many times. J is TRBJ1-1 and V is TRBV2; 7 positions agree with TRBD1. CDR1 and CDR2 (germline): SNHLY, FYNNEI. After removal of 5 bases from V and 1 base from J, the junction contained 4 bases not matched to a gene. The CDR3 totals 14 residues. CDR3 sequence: CASSPQGRNTEAFF. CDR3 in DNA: TGTGCCAGCAGTCCACAGGGGCGGAACACTGAAGCTTTCTTT.

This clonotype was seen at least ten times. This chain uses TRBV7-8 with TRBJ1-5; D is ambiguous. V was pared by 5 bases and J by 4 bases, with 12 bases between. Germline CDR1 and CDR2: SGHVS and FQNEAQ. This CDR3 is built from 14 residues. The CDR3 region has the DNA TGTGCCAGCAGCCTAGACAAGGGAAATCAGCCCCAGCATTTT. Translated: CASSLDKGNQPQHF.